This is a list of T cell receptor beta chains from one sample in a study of graft-versus-host responses after intestinal transplantation. TCRdb's copy holds only in-frame clones and misses some; the assay was immunoSEQ multiplex PCR. This sample has 65,000 to 90,000 clones, with roughly 90% found just once. These receptors lack a known antigen. Specimen: unstimulated CD8+ T cells sorted from spleen or lymph node cells, collected before intestinal transplant. These receptors were obtained from a human donor who received an intestinal transplant. CDR3s leave out the opening cysteine and the closing phenylalanine or tryptophan.

CDR3: AASSGFSGANVLT; V: TRBV7-9; J: TRBJ2-6
CDR3: ATSNPGAGAEAF; V: TRBV15; J: TRBJ1-1
CDR3: ASSIVGGRNTEAF; V: TRBV19; J: TRBJ1-1
CDR3: ASGGPSYNEQF; V: TRBV6-1; J: TRBJ2-1
CDR3: ASSLGRNQPQH; V: TRBV11-2; J: TRBJ1-5
CDR3: ASSPGVNTEAF; V: TRBV6-5; J: TRBJ1-1
CDR3: ASSPGVETQY; V: TRBV7-6; J: TRBJ2-5
CDR3: ASSEWGPQPSYEQY; V: TRBV2; J: TRBJ2-7
CDR3: ARGGAANTEAF; V: TRBV2; J: TRBJ1-1
CDR3: ASSLSGMGETQY; V: TRBV7-2; J: TRBJ2-5
CDR3: ASSIEGHFYEQY; V: TRBV19; J: TRBJ2-7
CDR3: ATSRETANTEAF; V: TRBV15; J: TRBJ1-1
CDR3: ASSADAKEREGNNEQF; V: TRBV5-1; J: TRBJ2-1